Listed below are T cell receptor beta chains from one sample, sequenced in a study of early T cells in non-severe SARS-CoV-2 infection. One entry per CDR3 protein results from TCRdb running MiXCR on the 5' RACE reads. Of some 61,000 distinct CDR3 sequences listed, more than 9% were seen once; the top ten hold roughly 4.7%. Sequenced material: whole blood. Receptor source: an adult who was a healthcare worker with PCR-confirmed SARS-CoV-2 infection or an uninfected control (not recorded which). Both conserved end residues are part of each CDR3.

j_call | v_call | cdr3_aa
TRBJ2-5 | TRBV6-5 | CASSSPRSDQETQYF
TRBJ2-7 | TRBV19 | CASSTGSYEQYF
TRBJ1-4 | TRBV6-1 | CASSDGPLRKLFF
TRBJ1-6 | TRBV20-1 | CSATRQDHNSPLHF
TRBJ2-5 | TRBV29-1 | CSVPASGGRGTTQYF
TRBJ2-1 | TRBV27 | CASSSRGYNEQFF
TRBJ1-3 | TRBV4-1 | CASSQDPPGQYISGNTIYF
TRBJ1-4 | TRBV18 | CASSPLSGAEKLFF
TRBJ2-2 | TRBV20-1 | CSARQQDTGELFF
TRBJ2-7 | TRBV20-1 | CSARVFKQGIGEQYF
TRBJ1-4 | TRBV7-9 | CASSTRQGRSEKLFF
TRBJ2-7 | TRBV5-5 | CASSLGGLGYEQYF
TRBJ2-2 | TRBV18 | CASSPGTGELFF
TRBJ2-5 | TRBV7-2 | CASSGYGGWKTQYF
TRBJ2-1 | TRBV19 | CASSPRAYNEQFF
TRBJ2-7 | TRBV29-1 | CSVGTWGAYEQYF
TRBJ2-7 | TRBV29-1 | CSVAPGGGEQYF
TRBJ2-3 | TRBV7-9 | CASSFPKGPSTDTQYF
TRBJ2-1 | TRBV11-2 | CASSSLRTYNEQFF
TRBJ1-2 | TRBV7-8 | CASGTPTASSVVGYTF
TRBJ2-5 | TRBV5-1 | CASSPGTGDGETQYF
TRBJ2-7 | TRBV28 | CASSLAGGGNEQYF
TRBJ2-3 | TRBV7-9 | CASSLPGQGDPTQYF
TRBJ2-2 | TRBV3-2 | CASSHGTSGCTGELFF
TRBJ2-7 | TRBV4-2 | CASSQEGTALNEQYF
TRBJ2-3 | TRBV6-2/TRBV6-3 | CASSYGDTDQYF
TRBJ1-3 | TRBV9 | CASSTSLGGGISENTIYF
TRBJ2-3 | TRBV24-1 | CATSDGATDTQYF
TRBJ1-1 | TRBV29-1 | CSVERTAEAFF
TRBJ2-3 | TRBV5-1 | CASSFGTFTDTQYF
TRBJ2-7 | TRBV14 | CASSPTLRHYEQYF
TRBJ2-3 | TRBV4-1 | CASSQEGLADTQYF
TRBJ2-1 | TRBV7-3 | CASSLTPRGTSGSGEQFF
TRBJ2-1 | TRBV19 | CASSIVVGGRTYNEQFF
TRBJ2-5 | TRBV29-1 | CSSPGEIQETQYF
TRBJ2-7 | TRBV6-1 | CATNRTPMEQYF
TRBJ1-1 | TRBV5-4 | CASSLVRGENTEAFF
TRBJ2-5 | TRBV20-1 | CSANPREHQETQYF
TRBJ2-3 | TRBV5-1 | CASSLGQGASTDTQYF
TRBJ2-7 | TRBV5-1 | CASSLPDRSEQYF
TRBJ1-6 | TRBV3-1 | CASSQLREDSPLHF
TRBJ1-5 | TRBV6-1 | CASSEALGGTGQPQHF